This T cell receptor (beta chain) was captured in a study of blood T cell repertoires in COVID-19. Source study methods: It was from reference gene primer amplification that nucleated cell counts were estimated. TCRdb's copy holds only in-frame clones and misses some; the assay was immunoSEQ multiplex PCR. Clone size and V and J calls were adopted from that table, with D and trimming inferred from the DNA. This sample has 150,000 or so clones, with approximately 80% found just once. The CDR3 spans 12 residues. In germline, CDR1 is MNHNS, CDR2 SASEGT. The ends were cut back, 2 bases at V and 9 bases at J, with 7 bases in the middle.

The sequence derives from a man aged 60 to 75 with acute or convalescent COVID-19. This rearrangement joins TRBV6-1 to TRBJ2-2, with D hard to call. Sequenced material: peripheral blood. The DNA of the CDR3 is TGTGCCAGCAGTGAACTAATTTGGGAGCTGTTTTTT. Protein product: CASSELIWELFF.